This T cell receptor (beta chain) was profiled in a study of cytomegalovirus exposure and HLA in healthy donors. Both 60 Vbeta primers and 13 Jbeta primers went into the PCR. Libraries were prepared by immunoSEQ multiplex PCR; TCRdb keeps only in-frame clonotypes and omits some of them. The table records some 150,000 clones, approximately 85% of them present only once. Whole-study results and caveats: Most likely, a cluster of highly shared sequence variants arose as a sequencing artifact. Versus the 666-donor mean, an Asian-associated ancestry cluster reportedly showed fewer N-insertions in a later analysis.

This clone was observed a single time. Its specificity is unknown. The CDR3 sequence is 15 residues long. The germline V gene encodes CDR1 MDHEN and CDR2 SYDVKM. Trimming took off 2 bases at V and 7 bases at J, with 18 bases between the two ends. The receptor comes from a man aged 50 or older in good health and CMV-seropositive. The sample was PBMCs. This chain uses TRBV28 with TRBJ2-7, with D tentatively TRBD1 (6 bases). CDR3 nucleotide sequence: TGTGCCAGCAGTTTAGGGCCGGGACATCCTGGGGAGCAGTACTTC. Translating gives CASSLGPGHPGEQYF.